These 21 T cell receptor beta chains originate from one sample sequenced in a study of blood T cell repertoires in COVID-19. The table came from immunoSEQ multiplex PCR; TCRdb's copy has only in-frame clones and leaves some out. The data show over 95,000 clones, 81% seen once. The sequencing input was peripheral blood. The receptors derive from a human donor in a cohort sampled during active COVID-19.

V is TRBV6-2 or TRBV6-3 and J is TRBJ2-3, with 10 nucleotides matching TRBD1. The CDR3 is 17 residues long. Trimming cost V 4 bases and J 6 bases; bases outside gene matches: 13. Germline CDR1 and CDR2: MNHEY and SVGEGT. The CDR3 is CASSSIRQGAREDTQYF. For the CDR3, the DNA is TGTGCCAGCAGTTCAATTCGACAGGGGGCGAGAGAGGATACGCAGTATTTT.

This clone appeared once. V is TRBV5-1 and J is TRBJ2-7; 7 bases agree with TRBD1. The junction had 6 bases not matched to a gene; V was cut back by 1 base and J by 5 bases. There are 14 residues in the CDR3. The germline gives CDR1 SGHRS, CDR2 YFSETQ. As DNA, the CDR3 is TGCGCCAGCAGCTTGCCAGGGGGTGGGAACGAGCAGTACTTC. Encoded protein: CASSLPGGGNEQYF. The full variable domain, rest sourced from reference TRBV5-1 and TRBJ2-7, is KAGVTQTPRYLIKTRGQQVTLSCSPISGHRSVSWYQQTPGQGLQFLFEYFSETQRNKGNFPGRFSGRQFSNSRSEMNVSTLELGDSALYLCASSLPGGGNEQYFGPGTRLTVT.

This clone came up a few times. This chain joins TRBV2 and TRBJ1-6, with TRBD1 matching over 7 bases. The junction had 3 bases not matched to a gene; V was cut back by 5 bases and J by 8 bases. CDR3 length: 13 residues. Germline CDR1 and CDR2: SNHLY and FYNNEI. The CDR3 here is CASSSTGDSPLHF. As DNA, the CDR3 is TGTGCCAGCAGTTCAACAGGGGATTCACCCCTCCACTTT.

The gene calls are TRBV29-1 and TRBJ1-1, with a weak D call TRBD1 (6 bases). V was trimmed by 2 bases and J by 3 bases, leaving 10 bases between them. Per germline, CDR1 SQVTM and CDR2 ANQGSEA. The CDR3 sequence is 13 residues long. The CDR3 DNA follows: TGCAGCGTTGAACGGGACATGCACACTGAAGCTTTCTTT. Residues: CSVERDMHTEAFF.

CDR3 in amino acids: CASSQDPGQGFEAFF. CDR3 bases: TGCGCCAGCAGCCAAGATCCCGGACAGGGGTTCGAAGCTTTCTTT. J is TRBJ1-1 and V is TRBV4-3; 9 nucleotides match TRBD1. The V gene's germline CDR1 is LGHNA and CDR2 YSLEER. The CDR3 extends over 15 amino acids. V trimming: 0 bases; J trimming: 8 bases; junction bases outside the gene matches: 7.

This chain joins TRBV3-1 (or the pseudogene TRBV3-2) and TRBJ2-1; 11 bases are a match to TRBD1. The CDR3 length is 20 residues. Germline values: CDR1 LGHDT, CDR2 YNNKEL (reference sequence). V lost 0 bases and J lost 5; bases outside the gene matches: 15. CDR3 DNA: TGTGCCAGCAGCCAAGATCGGGACAGGGGGAATCTAGTGGCCCACAATGAGCAGTTCTTC. Its translation is CASSQDRDRGNLVAHNEQFF.

This sequence joins TRBV13 and TRBJ1-6, with 9 bases identical to TRBD1. Germline trimming cut 5 bases from V and 5 bases from J; bases unmatched to any gene: 7. CDR1 is PRHDT and CDR2 is FYEKMQ in the germline V gene (reference sequence). This CDR3 has 16 amino acids. The CDR3 DNA is TGTGCCAGCAGCACCTTCGACAGGGGGGATAATTCACCCCTCCACTTT. Protein sequence: CASSTFDRGDNSPLHF.

This clone has just one count. V and J are TRBV7-2 and TRBJ2-3; 8 positions match TRBD1. With 4 bases clipped from V and 4 bases from J, the junction kept 7 bases outside the gene matches. CDR3 size: 15 residues. CDR1 and CDR2 from the germline V gene are SGHTA and FQGNSA. DNA of the CDR3: TGTGCCAGCAGCTGGGCCGGACAGGGTCCAGATACGCAGTATTTT. It translates to CASSWAGQGPDTQYF.

CDR3 region: CAWSPGQTVANYGYTF. The CDR3 nucleotides read TGTGCCTGGAGTCCTGGCCAGACAGTAGCTAACTATGGCTACACCTTC. The rearrangement joins TRBV30 to TRBJ1-2, with D maybe TRBD1 (5 bases). Trimming took off 2 bases at V and 0 bases at J, with 16 bases between the two ends. The CDR3 has 16 amino acids. Germline V gene lookup returns CDR1 GTSNPN and CDR2 SVGIG (reference sequence).

The V and J genes are TRBV15 and TRBJ1-2; 7 positions match TRBD1. Germline V gene sequence: CDR1 LNHNV, CDR2 YYDKDF (reference sequence). This CDR3 is 12 amino acids long. Trimming at V came to 3 bases and at J to 6 bases, leaving 1 base not matched to a gene. CDR3 coding DNA: TGTGCCACCAGCAGGCAGGGGGATGGCTACACCTTC. Translated, it gives CATSRQGDGYTF.

This rearrangement joins TRBV4-1 to TRBJ1-5; 9 nucleotides match TRBD1. The CDR3 has 16 amino acids. J lost 1 base, V lost 2 bases, and 3 bases had no gene match. Germline CDR1 is MGHRA and CDR2 is YSYEKL. In DNA form, the CDR3 reads TGCGCCAGCAGCCAAACCGGGACAGGGAGCAATCAGCCCCAGCATTTT. Translating gives CASSQTGTGSNQPQHF.

The V gene is TRBV6-2 or TRBV6-3, the J gene TRBJ2-1; 16 bases agree with TRBD2. The CDR3 consists of 20 residues. Per the germline V gene, CDR1 is MNHEY and CDR2 is SVGEGT. Germline trimming cut 2 bases from V and 9 bases from J; bases unmatched to any gene: 16. The DNA of the CDR3 is TGTGCCAGCAGTTACACCGGTGATCGGGGACTAGCGGGAGGGCGAGGTGAGCAGTTCTTC. Encoded protein: CASSYTGDRGLAGGRGEQFF.

This clone was found once. This chain joins TRBV27 and TRBJ2-5, with 7 bases identical to TRBD1. Germline-derived CDR1 and CDR2 are MNHEY and SMNVEV (reference sequence). The CDR3 sequence is 15 residues long. V lost 5 bases and J lost 6; bases outside the gene matches: 12. The CDR3 reads CASSVDRPAGKTQYF. Here the CDR3 DNA reads TGTGCCAGCAGTGTGGACAGGCCGGCAGGGAAGACCCAGTACTTC.

To note about this clone: One end of the junction does not line up with germline, which may come from a read error. V is TRBV3-1 (or the pseudogene TRBV3-2) and J is TRBJ2-7; 10 bases match TRBD2. This CDR3 spans 15 amino acids. The germline gives CDR1 LGHDT, CDR2 YNNKEL (reference sequence). CDR3 nucleotides: TGTGTCAGCAGCCTGGGAGCGGGGGGGGCCTACGAGCAGTACTTC. It yields the protein CVSSLGAGGAYEQYF.

V is TRBV19 and J is TRBJ2-6; TRBD1 aligns across 7 bases. This CDR3 is built from 17 residues. Germline-derived CDR1 and CDR2 are LNHDA and SQIVND (reference sequence). Trimming at V came to 8 bases and at J to 0 bases, leaving 10 bases not matched to a gene. The CDR3 bases are TGTGCCAGTGGAACGGGACAGTTCTCCTCTGGGGCCAACGTCCTGACTTTC. Translated, it gives CASGTGQFSSGANVLTF. The variable domain in full, completed from reference TRBV19 and TRBJ2-6, reads DGGITQSPKYLFRKEGQNVTLSCEQNLNHDAMYWYRQDPGQGLRLIYYSQIVNDFQKGDIAEGYSVSREKKESFPLTVTSAQKNPTAFYLCASGTGQFSSGANVLTFGAGSRLTVL.

This chain links TRBV6-5 with TRBJ1-1, with 7 bases lining up with TRBD1. Germline CDR1 MNHEY, CDR2 SVGAGI. J lost 7 bases, V lost 6 bases, and 8 bases had no gene match. The CDR3 is 13 residues long. CDR3 sequence (DNA): TGTGCCAGCAGCCGACAGGGACGGGTTGAAGCTTTCTTT. Translation gives CASSRQGRVEAFF.

This clone has a handful of counts. The CDR3 DNA reads TGTGCCAGCAGCCAAGGGGGACAGGGTCGGGGTAATGAAAAACTGTTTTTT. Translating it yields CASSQGGQGRGNEKLFF. The chain uses TRBV3-1 (or the pseudogene TRBV3-2) and TRBJ1-4, with 9 bases identical to TRBD1. The CDR3 extends over 17 amino acids. V lost 1 base and J lost 4; bases outside the gene matches: 7. Germline V gene sequence: CDR1 LGHDT, CDR2 YNNKEL (reference sequence).

This clone turned up a few times. This chain uses TRBV5-1 with TRBJ2-7, with 11 nucleotides matching TRBD1. CDR3 length: 16 amino acids. CDR1 SGHRS and CDR2 YFSETQ come from the germline V gene. Trimming took 4 bases from V and 3 from J; bases not matched to a gene: 9. CDR3 sequence: CASSISGTGGFYEQYF. CDR3 bases: TGCGCCAGCAGCATATCCGGGACAGGGGGGTTCTACGAGCAGTACTTC.

V is TRBV30 and J is TRBJ2-7, with 9 bases aligning to TRBD1. The CDR3 is 14 residues long. Germline CDR1 reads GTSNPN; CDR2 reads SVGIG (reference sequence). Trimming removed 4 bases from V and 5 bases from J; junction bases left unmatched: 9. CDR3 loop: CAWINRGRANEQYF. CDR3 nucleotides: TGTGCCTGGATCAACAGGGGGCGAGCCAACGAGCAGTACTTC.

The chain links TRBV27 to TRBJ2-7; no definite D call. Per the germline V gene, CDR1 is MNHEY and CDR2 is SMNVEV (reference sequence). The CDR3 runs 13 residues. Trimming cost V 5 bases and J 2 bases, with 10 bases left between them. In DNA, the CDR3 is TGTGCCAGCAGTCCCGAAGCTCCCTACGAGCAGTACTTC. Amino acid sequence: CASSPEAPYEQYF.

This clone was detected once. The chain has TRBV7-2 and TRBJ2-1; 7 nucleotides line up with TRBD1. Germline V lookup: CDR1 SGHTA, CDR2 FQGNSA. With V trimmed by 1 base and J by 9 bases, 6 bases remained unmatched. The CDR3 sequence is 14 residues long. CDR3 DNA sequence: TGTGCCAGCAGCTTAGTTGCCGACAGGGTTGAGCAGTTCTTC. Protein: CASSLVADRVEQFF. The whole variable domain, filled in from reference TRBV7-2 and TRBJ2-1, reads GAGVSQSPSNKVTEKGKDVELRCDPISGHTALYWYRQSLGQGLEFLIYFQGNSAPDKSGLPSDRFSAERTGGSVSTLTIQRTQQEDSAVYLCASSLVADRVEQFFGPGTRLTVL.